This is a list of T cell receptor beta chains from one sample in a study of shared clonotypes between healthy human individuals. The method was immunoSEQ multiplex PCR; TCRdb's version includes in-frame clones alone and lacks a portion of them. Of about 2.3 million clones listed, 90% to 95% are singletons. The sequenced sample consisted of naive CD4+ T cells from PBMCs. Receptors originate from a man between 18 and 35 years old in good health. Some clones in this sample may be carry-over from other donors' samples. Both conserved end residues are trimmed from each CDR3. D genes are given only for firm matches.

V: TRBV5-1; D: TRBD2; CDR3: ASSLEGLAGAVF
V: TRBV6-6; D: TRBD1; CDR3: ASSRGTGSGYT
V: TRBV20-1; D: -; CDR3: SARGTEAF
V: TRBV5-1; D: TRBD2; CDR3: ASSVSGLAYEQY
V: TRBV7-2; D: -; CDR3: ASSLAGQPPDEQY
V: TRBV28; D: TRBD1; CDR3: ASIPGTGAGNTIY
V: TRBV28; D: -; CDR3: ASSPPFGRENTGELF
V: TRBV7-2; D: -; CDR3: ASSSGTGNTIY
V: TRBV5-4; D: -; CDR3: ASSPPLRDTDTQY
V: TRBV4-3; D: TRBD2; CDR3: ASSRYAGTSGYNEQF
V: TRBV5-1; D: -; CDR3: ASSLGVLREKLF
V: TRBV27; D: -; CDR3: ASSPRAWGTNYGYT
V: TRBV14; D: TRBD2; CDR3: ASSRAPIGPEREGSYNEQF
V: TRBV7-2; D: -; CDR3: ASSPPWTRHKLF
V: TRBV6-1; D: -; CDR3: ASTASSPYEQY
V: TRBV6-5; D: -; CDR3: ASRAGFGQPQH
V: TRBV29-1; D: -; CDR3: SVWGQGYGYT
V: TRBV18; D: TRBD1; CDR3: ASSPGTGPGNTIY
V: TRBV14; D: -; CDR3: ASSQARERGYT
V: TRBV18; D: -; CDR3: ASSPGGPSYNEQF
V: TRBV2; D: TRBD1; CDR3: ASSELGQGADGYT
V: TRBV28; D: -; CDR3: ASSLRENYGYT
V: TRBV10-1; D: -; CDR3: AARPGARGADTQY
V: TRBV29-1; D: -; CDR3: SVEVAGSYNEQF
V: TRBV7-2; D: TRBD1; CDR3: ASSWGTGDGYGYT
V: TRBV4-2; D: -; CDR3: ASSQDLQMGTQY
V: TRBV5-1; D: -; CDR3: ASKPSGENTEAF
V: TRBV28; D: -; CDR3: ASRGLGRGYT
V: TRBV14; D: -; CDR3: ASSRRGTWETQY
V: TRBV29-1; D: -; CDR3: SVEPDSMNTEAF
V: TRBV28; D: TRBD2; CDR3: ASIGLAGTDTQY
V: TRBV6-6; D: -; CDR3: ASSSQGQQY
V: TRBV7-2; D: -; CDR3: ASSLQGTANTGELF
V: TRBV7-9; D: TRBD2; CDR3: ASSPRAGVRTDTQY
V: TRBV6-1; D: -; CDR3: ASSLPTGRPYEQY
V: TRBV5-4; D: -; CDR3: ASSLGGTPKEKLF
V: TRBV30; D: -; CDR3: AWTPFFGYT